A selection of T cell receptor beta chains follows, all from one sample in a study of blood T cell repertoires in COVID-19. Method: immunoSEQ multiplex PCR; TCRdb's copy keeps in-frame clones and lacks some. The sample has 250,000 to 350,000 clones, about nine tenths seen once; the top ten hold 2% to 2.5%. The sequencing sample was made of peripheral blood. These receptors all stem from a woman younger than 45 with COVID-19, enrolled during active disease. Both conserved end residues are part of each CDR3. The order of the fields is V gene, J gene, D gene, clone size, CDR3 length, CDR3 protein, CDR3 DNA. A D gene is named only where the DNA matches it firmly. Only part of the rows carry a size: once, few, many, or a class if the clone is expanded.

V: TRBV29-1; J: TRBJ1-2; D: NA; size: NA; length: 14; CDR3: CSVELKAPNYGYTF; DNA: TGCAGCGTGGAGCTGAAGGCTCCCAACTATGGCTACACCTTC
V: TRBV18; J: TRBJ1-2; D: TRBD1; size: NA; length: 15; CDR3: CASSPSGGEGYGYTF; DNA: TGTGCCAGCTCACCATCAGGGGGCGAAGGCTATGGCTACACCTTC
V: TRBV28; J: TRBJ1-2; D: NA; size: NA; length: 13; CDR3: CASSLEGRYGYTF; DNA: TGTGCCAGCAGTTTAGAGGGCCGTTATGGCTACACCTTC
V: TRBV29-1; J: TRBJ1-1; D: NA; size: NA; length: 11; CDR3: CSGHRHTEAFF; DNA: TGCAGCGGTCACAGACACACTGAAGCTTTCTTT
V: TRBV5-4; J: TRBJ2-2; D: NA; size: NA; length: 16; CDR3: CASSPGGQGRAGELFF; DNA: TGTGCCAGCAGCCCCGGGGGGCAGGGGAGGGCCGGGGAGCTGTTTTTT
V: TRBV7-8; J: TRBJ2-6; D: NA; size: NA; length: 14; CDR3: CASSAGGGANVLTF; DNA: TGTGCCAGCTCCGCCGGTGGTGGGGCCAACGTCCTGACTTTC
V: TRBV2; J: TRBJ2-2; D: NA; size: NA; length: 13; CDR3: CASSVREAGELFF; DNA: TGTGCCAGCAGTGTTAGGGAGGCCGGGGAGCTGTTTTTT
V: TRBV6-1; J: TRBJ1-2; D: TRBD1; size: NA; length: 13; CDR3: CASSTTGSNGYTF; DNA: TGTGCCAGCAGTACGACAGGGTCGAATGGCTACACCTTC
V: TRBV27; J: TRBJ1-2; D: TRBD1; size: NA; length: 14; CDR3: CASKMTGGGYGYTF; DNA: TGTGCCAGCAAGATGACAGGGGGCGGGTATGGCTACACCTTC
V: TRBV10-3; J: TRBJ2-1; D: TRBD1; size: few; length: 14; CDR3: CAIGSGGPYNEQFF; DNA: TGTGCCATCGGCTCAGGGGGCCCCTACAATGAGCAGTTCTTC
V: TRBV3-1/TRBV3-2; J: TRBJ1-6; D: NA; size: NA; length: 16; CDR3: CASSQDRSRGDSPLHF; DNA: TGTGCCAGCAGCCAAGATCGGTCTAGAGGTGATTCACCCCTCCACTTT
V: TRBV7-2; J: TRBJ2-1; D: TRBD2; size: NA; length: 14; CDR3: CASSTSALAGPQFF; DNA: TGTGCCAGCAGCACCTCCGCCCTAGCGGGCCCTCAGTTCTTC
V: TRBV5-1; J: TRBJ2-5; D: TRBD2; size: NA; length: 15; CDR3: CASSTLAGVRETQYF; DNA: TGCGCCAGCAGCACCCTAGCGGGAGTGAGGGAGACCCAGTACTTC
V: TRBV28; J: TRBJ1-4; D: NA; size: NA; length: 15; CDR3: CASSYITVKGEKLFF; DNA: TGTGCCAGCAGCTATATTACAGTGAAGGGGGAAAAACTGTTTTTT
V: TRBV24-1; J: TRBJ1-2; D: TRBD1; size: NA; length: 12; CDR3: CATRDREDGYTF; DNA: TGTGCCACCAGGGACAGGGAGGATGGCTACACCTTC
V: TRBV2; J: TRBJ2-1; D: TRBD2; size: NA; length: 14; CDR3: CASKAGLARNEQFF; DNA: TGTGCCAGCAAGGCGGGACTAGCGAGGAATGAGCAGTTCTTC
V: TRBV5-1; J: TRBJ2-7; D: NA; size: few; length: 14; CDR3: CASSLVPGVGEQYF; DNA: TGCGCCAGCAGCTTGGTTCCGGGGGTCGGCGAGCAGTACTTC
V: TRBV18; J: TRBJ2-2; D: TRBD1; size: NA; length: 14; CDR3: CASSPRQGPGELFF; DNA: TGTGCCAGCTCACCTCGACAGGGTCCCGGGGAGCTGTTTTTT
V: TRBV19; J: TRBJ2-1; D: NA; size: NA; length: 13; CDR3: CASSQTAYNEQFF; DNA: TGTGCCAGTAGTCAGACAGCCTACAATGAGCAGTTCTTC
V: TRBV28; J: TRBJ2-3; D: TRBD2; size: NA; length: 16; CDR3: CASSLPSGSGQDTQYF; DNA: TGTGCCAGCAGTTTACCCAGCGGGAGTGGGCAAGATACGCAGTATTTT
V: TRBV6-6; J: TRBJ1-1; D: NA; size: NA; length: 14; CDR3: CASSNSWAGTEAFF; DNA: TGTGCCAGCAGCAACTCGTGGGCCGGCACTGAAGCTTTCTTT
V: TRBV12-3/TRBV12-4; J: TRBJ2-5; D: TRBD2; size: NA; length: 13; CDR3: CATGQREQETQYF; DNA: TGTGCCACCGGGCAGCGGGAGCAAGAGACCCAGTACTTC
V: TRBV6-6; J: TRBJ2-7; D: TRBD1; size: NA; length: 15; CDR3: CASSVGQGALYEQYF; DNA: TGTGCCAGCAGCGTGGGACAGGGGGCGCTGTACGAGCAGTACTTC
V: TRBV5-4; J: TRBJ1-1; D: TRBD1; size: few; length: 15; CDR3: CASSDERTGDTEAFF; DNA: TGTGCCAGCAGCGACGAGAGGACAGGTGACACTGAAGCTTTCTTT
V: TRBV12-3/TRBV12-4; J: TRBJ1-1; D: NA; size: NA; length: 13; CDR3: CASSIQGYTEAFF; DNA: TGTGCCAGCAGTATTCAGGGATACACTGAAGCTTTCTTT
V: TRBV5-1; J: TRBJ2-7; D: TRBD1; size: NA; length: 13; CDR3: CASSWDSSYEQYF; DNA: TGCGCCAGCAGCTGGGACAGCTCCTACGAGCAGTACTTC
V: TRBV18; J: TRBJ2-7; D: NA; size: NA; length: 13; CDR3: CASSPPNRDEQYF; DNA: TGTGCCAGCTCACCACCCAACAGGGACGAGCAGTACTTC
V: TRBV30; J: TRBJ1-1; D: TRBD1; size: NA; length: 13; CDR3: CAWGGQGNTEAFF; DNA: TGTGCCTGGGGAGGACAGGGGAACACTGAAGCTTTCTTT
V: TRBV14; J: TRBJ2-4; D: TRBD1; size: NA; length: 14; CDR3: CASSPVTGGYIQYF; DNA: TGTGCCAGCAGCCCCGTAACAGGGGGCTACATTCAGTACTTC
V: TRBV10-3; J: TRBJ1-4; D: NA; size: NA; length: 13; CDR3: CATEGRRNEKLFF; DNA: TGTGCCACCGAAGGGAGGAGAAATGAAAAACTGTTTTTT
V: TRBV6-6; J: TRBJ1-1; D: NA; size: NA; length: 13; CDR3: CATRQTQNTEAFF; DNA: TGTGCCACGCGACAGACCCAAAACACTGAAGCTTTCTTT
V: TRBV5-4; J: TRBJ2-6; D: TRBD1; size: once; length: 18; CDR3: CASSLTGGASSGANVLTF; DNA: TGTGCCAGCAGCTTAACAGGGGGCGCGAGCTCTGGGGCCAACGTCCTGACTTTC
V: TRBV6-1; J: TRBJ1-2; D: TRBD1; size: few; length: 16; CDR3: CASSEAGTGGGYGYTF; DNA: TGTGCCAGCAGTGAAGCGGGGACAGGGGGCGGCTATGGCTACACCTTC
V: TRBV6-6; J: TRBJ2-3; D: NA; size: NA; length: 14; CDR3: CASSRGGETDTQYF; DNA: TGTGCCAGCAGTAGGGGCGGGGAAACAGATACGCAGTATTTT
V: TRBV25-1; J: TRBJ1-5; D: TRBD1; size: NA; length: 15; CDR3: CASSGGSGGNQPQHF; DNA: TGTGCCAGCAGTGGAGGATCAGGGGGAAATCAGCCCCAGCATTTT
V: TRBV29-1; J: TRBJ2-2; D: TRBD1; size: NA; length: 15; CDR3: CSVDWGRTGPGELFF; DNA: TGCAGCGTTGATTGGGGCAGGACAGGCCCCGGGGAGCTGTTTTTT
V: TRBV30; J: TRBJ1-1; D: TRBD1; size: NA; length: 13; CDR3: CAWTPDRDTEAFF; DNA: TGTGCCTGGACCCCGGACAGGGACACTGAAGCTTTCTTT
V: TRBV27; J: TRBJ1-2; D: TRBD1; size: NA; length: 16; CDR3: CASSLRSRGLNYGYTF; DNA: TGTGCCAGCAGTTTGAGGAGCAGGGGGCTGAACTATGGCTACACCTTC
V: TRBV11-2; J: TRBJ2-1; D: NA; size: NA; length: 17; CDR3: CASSFSLEPSSYNEQFF; DNA: TGTGCCAGCAGCTTTAGCTTAGAGCCGAGCTCCTACAATGAGCAGTTCTTC
V: TRBV7-3; J: TRBJ2-1; D: TRBD2; size: once; length: 15; CDR3: CASSWGLAENNEQFF; DNA: TGTGCCAGCAGCTGGGGACTAGCGGAGAACAATGAGCAGTTCTTC
V: TRBV10-3; J: TRBJ2-7; D: NA; size: NA; length: 13; CDR3: CAISDPSSYEQYF; DNA: TGTGCCATCAGTGACCCCAGCTCCTACGAGCAGTACTTC
V: TRBV10-2; J: TRBJ2-7; D: NA; size: NA; length: 15; CDR3: CASSDGLGAVYEQYF; DNA: TGCGCCAGCAGTGATGGACTGGGAGCAGTCTACGAGCAGTACTTC
V: TRBV5-1; J: TRBJ1-4; D: NA; size: few; length: 15; CDR3: CASSLLPGSDEKLFF; DNA: TGCGCCAGCAGCTTGCTTCCAGGGTCTGATGAAAAACTGTTTTTT
V: TRBV27; J: TRBJ1-2; D: NA; size: few; length: 16; CDR3: CASSFSGVGSNYGYTF; DNA: TGTGCCAGCAGTTTTTCAGGGGTGGGGTCTAACTATGGCTACACCTTC
V: TRBV30; J: TRBJ1-1; D: TRBD1; size: NA; length: 14; CDR3: CAWTKGGEGTEAFF; DNA: TGTGCCTGGACCAAAGGGGGCGAGGGGACTGAAGCTTTCTTT
V: TRBV3-1/TRBV3-2; J: TRBJ1-5; D: TRBD1; size: NA; length: 21; CDR3: CASSQSVRDRGRFRANQPQHF; DNA: TGTGCCAGCAGCCAAAGCGTCCGGGACAGGGGACGTTTTAGAGCAAATCAGCCCCAGCATTTT
V: TRBV11-3; J: TRBJ2-2; D: NA; size: NA; length: 13; CDR3: CASTDRYTGELFF; DNA: TGTGCCAGCACCGACAGATACACCGGGGAGCTGTTTTTT
V: TRBV5-1; J: TRBJ2-5; D: NA; size: NA; length: 14; CDR3: CASSLGQIQETQYF; DNA: TGCGCCAGCAGCTTGGGACAGATTCAAGAGACCCAGTACTTC
V: TRBV9; J: TRBJ2-1; D: TRBD2; size: NA; length: 15; CDR3: CASSRTSGGNNEQFF; DNA: TGTGCCAGCAGCAGGACTAGCGGGGGAAACAATGAGCAGTTCTTC
V: TRBV18; J: TRBJ2-7; D: NA; size: NA; length: 15; CDR3: CASSPGTGLAYEQYF; DNA: TGTGCCAGCTCACCCGGGACAGGACTAGCCTACGAGCAGTACTTC
V: TRBV28; J: TRBJ2-2; D: NA; size: NA; length: 13; CDR3: CASSLAGTGELFF; DNA: TGTGCCAGCAGTTTAGCGGGCACCGGGGAGCTGTTTTTT
V: TRBV11-2; J: TRBJ2-1; D: TRBD1; size: NA; length: 16; CDR3: CASSLVLGQSYNEQFF; DNA: TGTGCCAGCAGCTTAGTGTTGGGACAGTCCTACAATGAGCAGTTCTTC
V: TRBV28; J: TRBJ2-7; D: NA; size: NA; length: 13; CDR3: CASCTGGSYEQYF; DNA: TGTGCCAGCTGCACCGGGGGTTCCTACGAGCAGTACTTC
V: TRBV7-9; J: TRBJ1-1; D: NA; size: NA; length: 13; CDR3: CASSLGGSTEAFF; DNA: TGTGCCAGCAGCTTAGGAGGGAGCACTGAAGCTTTCTTT
V: TRBV10-3; J: TRBJ2-7; D: TRBD2; size: once; length: 15; CDR3: CAIRGNSGTLLEQYF; DNA: TGTGCCATCAGGGGTAATAGCGGGACTCTTCTAGAGCAGTACTTC